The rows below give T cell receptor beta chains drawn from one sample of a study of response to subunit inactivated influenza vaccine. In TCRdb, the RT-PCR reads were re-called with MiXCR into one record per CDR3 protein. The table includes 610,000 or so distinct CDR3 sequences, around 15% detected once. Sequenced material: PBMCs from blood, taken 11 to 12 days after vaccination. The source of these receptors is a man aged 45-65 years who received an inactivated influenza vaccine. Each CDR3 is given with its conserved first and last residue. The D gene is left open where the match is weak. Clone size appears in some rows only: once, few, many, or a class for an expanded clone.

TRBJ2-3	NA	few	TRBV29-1	TGCAGCGCGGACCCGCTTATTTTGGATACGCAGTATTTT	CSADPLILDTQYF
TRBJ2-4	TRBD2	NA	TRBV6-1	TGTGCCAGCACCTCGGCGGGGGGTCTAAACATTCAGTACTTC	CASTSAGGLNIQYF
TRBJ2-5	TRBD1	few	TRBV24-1	TGTGCCACCAGTAAGGGGGCAGGGGGCCCTCAAGAGACCCAGTACTTC	CATSKGAGGPQETQYF
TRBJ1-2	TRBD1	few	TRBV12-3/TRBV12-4	TGTGCCAGCAGTCGGACAGGGAGGGATGGCTACACCTTC	CASSRTGRDGYTF
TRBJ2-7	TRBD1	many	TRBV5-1	TGCGCCAGCAGCTTGGATCAGGGGGATAGCGAGCAGTACTTC	CASSLDQGDSEQYF
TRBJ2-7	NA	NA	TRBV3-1	TGTGCCAGCAGCCAAGAGGGCAGTCGTAGGGGCTACGAGCAGTACTTC	CASSQEGSRRGYEQYF
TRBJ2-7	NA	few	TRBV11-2	TGTGCCAGCAGCTCCCCCAGGGTCCCCGAGCAGTACTTC	CASSSPRVPEQYF
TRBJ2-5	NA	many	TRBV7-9	TGTGCCAGCAGCTTACTAGCCCAAGAGACCCAGTACTTC	CASSLLAQETQYF
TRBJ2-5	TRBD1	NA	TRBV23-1	TGCGCCAGCAGTCAAGACGGACAGGGTCAAGAGACCCAGTACTTC	CASSQDGQGQETQYF
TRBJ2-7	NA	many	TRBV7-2	TGTGCCAGCAGCTTAAAAGTTGGCACCTACGAGCAGTACTTC	CASSLKVGTYEQYF
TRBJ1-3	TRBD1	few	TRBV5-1	TGCGCCAGCAGCTTGACAGGGGGAATCTCTGGAAACACCATATATTTT	CASSLTGGISGNTIYF
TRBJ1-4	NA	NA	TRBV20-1	TGCAGTGCCAGCGGTGGACAACGGGAAAAACTGTTTTTT	CSASGGQREKLFF
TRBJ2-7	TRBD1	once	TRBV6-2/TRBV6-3	TGTGCCAGCAGTTACTCGATGATGGACAGGTTCGGCTACGAGCAGTACTTC	CASSYSMMDRFGYEQYF
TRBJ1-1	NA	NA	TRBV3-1	TGTGCCAGCAGCCGATTAGGACAAGACACTGAAGCTTTCTTT	CASSRLGQDTEAFF
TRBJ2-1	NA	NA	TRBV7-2	TGTGCCAGCAGCAGCCTCACGAATGAGCAGTTCTTC	CASSSLTNEQFF
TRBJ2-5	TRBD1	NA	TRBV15	TGTGCCACCAGCGACCAGGGGGTTAGGGAAGGGACCCAGTACTTC	CATSDQGVREGTQYF
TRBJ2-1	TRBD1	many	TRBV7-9	TGTGCCAGCAGCTTGGCGGGACAGGTCAGCAATGAGCAGTTCTTC	CASSLAGQVSNEQFF
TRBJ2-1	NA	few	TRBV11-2	TGTGCCAGCAGCTTATTGCCTGAGCAGTTCTTC	CASSLLPEQFF
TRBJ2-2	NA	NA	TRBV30	TGTGCCTTTGTACCCGAGAACACCGGGGAGCTGTTTTTT	CAFVPENTGELFF
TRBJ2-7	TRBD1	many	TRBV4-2	TGTGCCAGCAGTCGAACCGGGACAGGAAGCTCCTACGAGCAGTACTTC	CASSRTGTGSSYEQYF
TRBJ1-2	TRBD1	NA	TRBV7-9	TGTGCCAGCTTAGGGACAGCGAAGTATGGCTACACCTTC	CASLGTAKYGYTF
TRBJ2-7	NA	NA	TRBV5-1	TGCGCCAGCAGCTCCGGACAGAACTCCTACGAGCAGTACTTC	CASSSGQNSYEQYF
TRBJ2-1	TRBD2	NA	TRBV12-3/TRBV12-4	TGTGCCAGCAGTTCAAGCGGGAGGGCCTCCTACAATGAGCAGTTCTTC	CASSSSGRASYNEQFF
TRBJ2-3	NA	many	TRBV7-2	TGTGCCAGCAGCTCACGGCCCAGGGAATTCCCGCAGTATTTT	CASSSRPREFPQYF
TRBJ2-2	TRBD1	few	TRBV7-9	TGTGCCAGCAGCCATACAGGGGGCGTCACCGGGGAGCTGTTTTTT	CASSHTGGVTGELFF
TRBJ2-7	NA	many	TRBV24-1	TGTGCCACCAGTCGGGGGGGACAGTGGTCCTACGAGCAGTACTTC	CATSRGGQWSYEQYF
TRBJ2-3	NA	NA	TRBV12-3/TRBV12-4	TGTGCCAGCAGCCAGCGCCCGCAGTATTTT	CASSQRPQYF
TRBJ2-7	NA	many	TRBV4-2	TGTGCCAGCAGCCAAGATGCTTACGACCAGTACTTC	CASSQDAYDQYF
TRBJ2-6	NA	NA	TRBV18	TGTGCCAGCTCACCGGGCGGGGCCAACGTCCTGACTTTC	CASSPGGANVLTF
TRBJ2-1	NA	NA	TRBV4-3	TGCGCCAGCAGCCAAGATCGGGACTTTTACAATGAGCAGTTCTTC	CASSQDRDFYNEQFF